The 31 T cell receptor beta chains below come from one sample, sequenced in a study of CD8+ T cells in alopecia areata. Documented treatment: oral pan-JAK inhibitor, 5-10 mg twice daily. Sequencing used cDNA as its template, made by extracting RNA and reverse transcribing it. The method was immunoSEQ multiplex PCR; TCRdb's version includes in-frame clones alone and lacks a portion of them. The sample yields some 200,000 clones, about 60% seen once. The sample in question was CD8+ T cells sorted from blood, obtained at week 24, from a patient treated with tofacitinib. All receptors derive from a human donor with alopecia areata.

The V and J genes are TRBV14 and TRBJ2-1; TRBD2 aligns across 12 bases. Per the germline V gene, CDR1 is SGHDN and CDR2 is FVKESK. V lost 1 base, J lost 7 bases, and 2 bases stayed unmatched. The CDR3 contains 15 residues. The chain's CDR3 is CASSQASGGANEQFF. The CDR3 DNA reads as TGTGCCAGCAGCCAAGCTAGCGGGGGGGCAAATGAGCAGTTCTTC.

This clone was recorded once. The chain carries TRBV2 and TRBJ2-7; D is possibly TRBD2 (6 bases). With 7 bases removed from V and 2 bases from J, the gap between germline ends came to 12 bases. Germline CDR1 reads SNHLY; CDR2 reads FYNNEI. CDR3 length: 13 amino acids. The CDR3 reads CASTRRGTYEQYF. The CDR3 DNA is TGTGCCAGCACCCGGCGCGGGACCTACGAGCAGTACTTC.

The chain employs TRBV6-6 and TRBJ1-1, with TRBD1 matching over 7 bases. Trimming cost V 2 bases and J 11 bases; bases outside gene matches: 5. This CDR3 spans 12 amino acids. CDR1 is MNHNY, CDR2 SVGAGI, per germline (reference sequence). CDR3 region: CASSYEGAMAFF. The CDR3 nucleotides are TGTGCCAGCAGTTACGAGGGGGCGATGGCTTTCTTT.

The chain is built from TRBV5-7 and TRBJ2-3; 9 bases align to TRBD1. TRBV5-7 is an open reading frame whose function is uncertain. V shed 3 bases, J shed 4 bases, and the junction held 6 bases outside the gene matches. The length of the CDR3 is 15 residues. The CDR3 region is CASSCGTGRPDTQYF. CDR3 coding DNA: TGTGCCAGCAGCTGCGGGACAGGGAGACCAGATACGCAGTATTTT.

The V and J genes are TRBV27 and TRBJ2-3, with 9 positions matching TRBD2. The germline V gene encodes CDR1 MNHEY and CDR2 SMNVEV (reference sequence). V shed 9 bases, J shed 6 bases, and the junction held 10 bases outside the gene matches. The CDR3 is made up of 14 amino acids. The CDR3 region has the DNA TGTGCCAGTTTTCGCGGGGGGGCGAGGGATACGCAGTATTTT. Encoded protein: CASFRGGARDTQYF.

V is TRBV27 and J is TRBJ2-1; 8 bases are shared with TRBD1. Germline trimming cut 4 bases from V and 9 bases from J; bases unmatched to any gene: 5. This CDR3 comprises 13 residues. Germline values: CDR1 MNHEY, CDR2 SMNVEV (reference sequence). The CDR3 loop is CASSSHRGSEQFF. The CDR3 DNA reads TGTGCCAGCAGTTCGCACAGGGGGAGTGAGCAGTTCTTC.

The chain recombines TRBV10-3 with TRBJ2-5; possibly TRBD1 or TRBD2 for D (5 bases each). Trimming pared 6 bases from V and 3 bases from J, leaving 8 bases between. This CDR3 region has 12 residues. Germline V gene sequence: CDR1 ENHRY, CDR2 SYGVKD. DNA of the CDR3: TGTGCCATCAGCGGGACCGAAGAGACCCAGTACTTC. Protein: CAISGTEETQYF.

The genes are TRBV7-9 and TRBJ1-1; D possibly corresponds to TRBD1 (6 bases). The V and J ends lost 4 bases and 0 bases respectively, with 15 bases between them. The CDR3 sequence is 16 residues long. Germline V gives CDR1 SEHNR, CDR2 FQNEAQ (reference sequence). The CDR3 nucleotides read TGTGCCAGCAGCTCCCGGGACAAAAGTATGAACACTGAAGCTTTCTTT. It yields the protein CASSSRDKSMNTEAFF.

The chain recombines TRBV11-2 with TRBJ2-5; the D gene is possibly TRBD1 (5 bases). CDR1 and CDR2 (germline): SGHAT, FQNNGV. The CDR3 is 15 residues long. Trimming shortened V by 2 bases and J by 1 base, and 11 bases separated the two germline ends. Here the CDR3 DNA reads TGTGCCAGCAGCTTAACCGGACAACGCCAAGAGACCCAGTACTTC. It specifies CASSLTGQRQETQYF.

The J gene is TRBJ2-7, the V gene TRBV29-1; 9 nucleotides match TRBD1. The germline gives CDR1 SQVTM, CDR2 ANQGSEA. J gave up 2 bases and V 6 bases, and 5 bases lay outside the gene matches. The CDR3 has 13 amino acids. Here the CDR3 DNA reads TGCAGCGTAACCCGGGACAGGGCCTACGAGCAGTACTTC. Translation gives CSVTRDRAYEQYF.

This clone occurred a few times. The chain recombines TRBV29-1 with TRBJ1-1, with TRBD1 matching 8 bases. The CDR3 totals 12 residues. V lost 6 bases to trimming and J lost 6 bases; unmatched junction nucleotides: 6. Germline-derived CDR1 and CDR2 are SQVTM and ANQGSEA. CDR3 bases: TGCAGCGTCAGGACAGGGACATCTGAAGCTTTCTTT. Its translation: CSVRTGTSEAFF. The whole variable domain, filled in from reference TRBV29-1 and TRBJ1-1, reads SAVISQKPSRDICQRGTSLTIQCQVDSQVTMMFWYRQQPGQSLTLIATANQGSEATYESGFVIDKFPISRPNLTFSTLTVSNMSPEDSSIYLCSVRTGTSEAFFGQGTRLTVV.

The chain uses TRBV7-9 and TRBJ2-5; either TRBD1 or TRBD2 may supply D (7 bases each). The CDR3 is 14 amino acids. Germline V CDR1 and CDR2: SEHNR, FQNEAQ (reference sequence). The ends were cut back, 5 bases at V and 5 bases at J, with 15 bases in the middle. The CDR3 sequence: CASSQGGGRETQYF. CDR3 coding DNA: TGTGCCAGCAGCCAGGGAGGGGGCCGGGAGACCCAGTACTTC. The full variable domain, with the rest looked up from reference TRBV7-9 and TRBJ2-5, is DTGVSQNPRHKITKRGQNVTFRCDPISEHNRLYWYRQTLGQGPEFLTYFQNEAQLEKSRLLSDRFSAERPKGSFSTLEIQRTEQGDSAMYLCASSQGGGRETQYFGPGTRLLVL.

This CDR3 is CASSFGGLYGYTF. Here the CDR3 DNA reads TGTGCCAGCAGTTTTGGGGGACTCTATGGCTACACCTTC. V is TRBV27 and J is TRBJ1-2, with D perhaps TRBD1 (5 bases). CDR1 MNHEY and CDR2 SMNVEV come from the germline V gene (reference sequence). This CDR3 comprises 13 residues. Trimming left V 3 bases short and J 4 bases short, with 9 bases between.

This clone was counted a single time. The gene calls are TRBV30 and TRBJ2-5; perhaps TRBD2 as D (6 bases). Germline V CDR1 and CDR2: GTSNPN, SVGIG (reference sequence). V lost 4 bases and J 7 bases, leaving 31 bases between the germline ends. The CDR3 spans 18 residues. The CDR3 region is CAWKPSKGTAARRGTQYF. The CDR3 region has the DNA TGTGCCTGGAAACCCAGCAAAGGGACGGCTGCTCGGAGGGGGACCCAGTACTTC.

V is TRBV4-1 and J is TRBJ1-5; D is uncertain. This CDR3 has 14 amino acids. V was cut by 2 bases and J by 3 bases, with 8 bases left in between. The germline gives CDR1 MGHRA, CDR2 YSYEKL. CDR3 residues: CASSQYSDNQPQHF. Written as DNA, the CDR3 is TGCGCCAGCAGCCAATACAGTGACAATCAGCCCCAGCATTTT.

The chain employs TRBV18 and TRBJ1-4; TRBD1 matches at 8 bases. V lost 5 bases, J lost 8 bases, and 7 bases stayed unmatched. Germline loops: CDR1 KGHSH, CDR2 LQKENI. The CDR3 totals 14 residues. CDR3 sequence (DNA): TGTGCCAGCTCAGCGGACAGGGACGAAGAAAAACTGTTTTTT. Translating it yields CASSADRDEEKLFF.

V usage is TRBV7-9 and J usage is TRBJ1-4; D is ambiguous. Germline V gene lookup returns CDR1 SEHNR and CDR2 FQNEAQ (reference sequence). The CDR3 has 13 residues. V was cut by 5 bases and J by 8 bases, with 12 bases left in between. Here the CDR3 reads CASSLGTPEKLFF. CDR3 DNA: TGTGCCAGCAGCCTGGGAACCCCGGAAAAACTGTTTTTT.

In this sample, this clone turned up once. V and J are TRBV29-1 and TRBJ1-2; TRBD1 might be the D (5 bases). Germline CDR1 SQVTM, CDR2 ANQGSEA. V lost 1 base and J lost 3, with 12 bases in between. The CDR3 runs to 14 residues. The CDR3 protein is CSVEAAGNYYGYTF. The CDR3 bases are TGCAGCGTTGAAGCAGCAGGGAATTACTATGGCTACACCTTC.

V and J are TRBV20-1 and TRBJ2-1, with a tentative D call TRBD1 (6 bases). Trimming took 4 bases from V and 8 from J, leaving 9 bases between them. This CDR3 contains 11 residues. Germline lookup yields CDR1 DFQATT and CDR2 SNEGSKA (reference sequence). CDR3 in amino acids: CSATGVDEQFF. The CDR3 DNA sequence: TGCAGTGCTACAGGGGTCGATGAGCAGTTCTTC.

Notes on this clone: This CDR3 is also generated by other DNA sequences in the sample. The V call is TRBV27, the J call TRBJ1-5, with TRBD1 identical over 8 bases. Trimming removed 2 bases from V and 4 bases from J; junction bases left unmatched: 4. This CDR3 is built from 15 residues. Germline V gene lookup returns CDR1 MNHEY and CDR2 SMNVEV (reference sequence). CDR3 DNA: TGTGCCAGCAGTTTAGGACAGGGAGGGAATCAGCCCCAGCATTTT. This sequence encodes CASSLGQGGNQPQHF.

This clone was detected only once. The V and J genes are TRBV29-1 and TRBJ2-7, with D tentatively TRBD1 (6 bases). CDR3 length: 14 residues. Per the germline V gene, CDR1 is SQVTM and CDR2 is ANQGSEA. Trimming took 2 bases from V and 1 from J, leaving 12 bases between them. The CDR3 region has the DNA TGCAGCGTTGAACCAGTACAGGGTTCCTACGAGCAGTACTTC. This gives the protein CSVEPVQGSYEQYF.

The table lists this clone with a few counts. The genes are TRBV9 and TRBJ2-3, with D possibly being TRBD2 (7 bases). Trimming cost V 1 base and J 4 bases, with 10 bases left between them. CDR1 is SGDLS, CDR2 YYNGEE, per germline. The CDR3 covers 14 residues. CDR3 nucleotide sequence: TGTGCCAGCAGCGTATGGGAGGGGGCAGATACGCAGTATTTT. Its translation is CASSVWEGADTQYF.

The chain joins TRBV2 to TRBJ2-4, with 7 bases lining up with TRBD1. CDR1 is SNHLY, CDR2 FYNNEI, per germline. The V and J ends lost 5 bases and 5 bases, in that order; junction bases with no gene match: 15. CDR3 size: 17 residues. CDR3 DNA sequence: TGTGCCAGCAGTAAGGGGGCAGGGACGTTGAGAGAAAACATTCAGTACTTC. It is translated as CASSKGAGTLRENIQYF.

The chain uses TRBV7-9 and TRBJ2-1; 10 bases are shared with TRBD2. V was clipped by 7 bases and J by 7 bases; unmatched bases: 4. The germline gives CDR1 SEHNR, CDR2 FQNEAQ (reference sequence). This CDR3 region has 13 residues. CDR3 loop: CASTALAGNEQFF. CDR3 nucleotides: TGTGCCAGCACCGCACTAGCGGGGAATGAGCAGTTCTTC.

This clone appeared a few times. The CDR3 DNA sequence: TGTGCCAGCAGCTTAGCAGTGGGGGATGAAAAACTGTTTTTT. Residues: CASSLAVGDEKLFF. The gene calls are TRBV7-9 and TRBJ1-4, with D possibly matching TRBD1 (5 bases). This CDR3 contains 14 residues. Deletions cut 0 bases from V and 6 bases from J, with 8 bases between. Germline CDR1 is SEHNR and CDR2 is FQNEAQ (reference sequence).

V and J are TRBV5-1 and TRBJ2-5, with TRBD1 as a possible D gene (6 bases). The germline V gene has CDR1 SGHRS and CDR2 YFSETQ. The CDR3 totals 14 residues. The V and J ends lost 0 bases and 5 bases respectively, with 11 bases between them. CDR3: CASSLASGVETQYF. For the CDR3, the DNA is TGCGCCAGCAGCTTGGCCTCAGGGGTGGAGACCCAGTACTTC.

This clone was recorded at least ten times. CDR3 sequence reads: CATSRGGFDTQYF. The CDR3 DNA follows: TGTGCCACCTCACGGGGGGGGTTTGATACGCAGTATTTT. The chain employs TRBV19 and TRBJ2-3; 8 bases line up with TRBD2. V gave up 10 bases and J gave up 6 bases; unmatched junction bases: 9. This CDR3 is 13 amino acids long. Germline values: CDR1 LNHDA, CDR2 SQIVND (reference sequence).

The V gene is TRBV15, the J gene TRBJ1-2; 7 positions agree with TRBD1. CDR3 length: 13 residues. The trim removed 6 bases at V and 7 bases at J, leaving 8 bases unmatched. Germline CDR1 reads LNHNV; CDR2 reads YYDKDF (reference sequence). In DNA, the CDR3 is TGTGCCACCAGTACCAGGGGGATGGGTGGCTACACCTTC. As protein: CATSTRGMGGYTF. Looking up the rest from reference TRBV15 and TRBJ1-2 gives the full variable domain: DAMVIQNPRYQVTQFGKPVTLSCSQTLNHNVMYWYQQKSSQAPKLLFHYYDKDFNNEADTPDNFQSRRPNTSFCFLDIRSPGLGDTAMYLCATSTRGMGGYTFGSGTRLTVV.

The chain combines TRBV27 with TRBJ1-2; tentatively, D is TRBD1 (5 bases). The CDR3 loop spans 12 amino acids. Germline lookup yields CDR1 MNHEY and CDR2 SMNVEV (reference sequence). Deletions cut 5 bases from V and 10 bases from J, with 14 bases between. The CDR3, as DNA: TGTGCCAGCAGTGTTGGGGACTCAATCTACACCTTC. Amino acids: CASSVGDSIYTF.

This clone was counted only a few times. The gene calls are TRBV13 and TRBJ1-1; TRBD1 might be the D (6 bases). The V gene lost 5 bases and the J gene lost 1 base, with 11 bases spanning the gap. CDR1 and CDR2 from the germline V gene are PRHDT and FYEKMQ (reference sequence). This CDR3 is 14 amino acids long. Here the CDR3 DNA reads TGTGCCAGCAGCGGAGACAGGCCGAACACTGAAGCTTTCTTT. Translating it yields CASSGDRPNTEAFF.

V and J are TRBV5-6 and TRBJ1-1, with D perhaps TRBD1 (6 bases). Germline CDR1 SGHDT, CDR2 YYEEEE. This CDR3 is built from 15 residues. V gave up 4 bases and J gave up 4 bases, with 17 bases separating them. For the CDR3, the DNA is TGTGCCAGCAGCCCTCAGGGGAGGTACGGCACTGAAGCTTTCTTT. The encoded protein is CASSPQGRYGTEAFF.